This T cell receptor beta chain originates from a study of blood T cells in healthy people across ages (dated by TCRdb to between 2015 and 2017). Regarding the complete study: In model experiments, roughly one uniquely barcoded TCR beta cDNA molecule per two T cells was captured by template switching. To track age-related changes in TCR beta repertoire diversity, the study relied on deep sequencing normalized with unique cDNA molecular identifiers. The donors were split into four age groups: young (average about 15 years), middle-aged (roughly 39), aged (over 55) and long-lived (roughly 80). Donors of different ages were randomly distributed across sequencing lanes to avoid experimental bias. The study analyzed two additional independent replicas of 1 million unique cDNA reads from the same blood draw for two donors, one aged 18 to 30 and one aged 80 or older. Overall study outcomes, separate from this receptor: Compared with the aged group, the long-lived group had more naive CD4+ T cells, fewer expanded clones and increased TCR diversity, a pattern suggesting age selection. Estimates of total diversity based on one million sequenced T cells were considered lower bounds and underestimates. Because the CMV infection status of the donors was unknown, age-related changes in expanded clonotypes may potentially have been confounded. Observed TCR beta diversity per million T cells fell roughly linearly with age, and a significant reduction was already apparent by age roughly 41. There was a strong correlation between observed TCR beta diversity and the percentage of naive T cells measured by flow cytometry. Bulk unsorted PBMC profiling prevented conclusive comparison of naive and antigen-experienced compartments.

Reading from cysteine to phenylalanine, the CDR3 counts 16 amino acids. Kept here is only the CDR3 DNA, which spans 48 bases and is read in frame from base 1. CDR1 and CDR2 are read off the germline V gene as SGDLS and YYNGEE. Deletion took 4 bases off V and 3 bases off J, with a span of 17 bases between the germline ends. Libraries came from 5' RACE. Reads for this sample came from an Illumina HiSeq 2500. A second roughly 6 to 11 cycle PCR used a sample-barcoded 5' primer and a J-beta primer mix. A template-switch 5' adaptor carrying 12 random nucleotides introduced a unique molecular identifier onto each TCR beta cDNA molecule. Each sample yielded at least 3 million CDR3-containing paired-end reads. First-strand cDNA synthesis was performed from all RNA using the Mint cDNA synthesis kit, with priming by a TRBC-specific oligonucleotide. Following uracil-DNA glycosylase treatment, a first 18-cycle PCR with universal primers M1SS and BC2_uni_R was performed on all cDNA. From the authors' description of their analysis: For normalization, 1 million high-quality reads, each with a distinct molecular identifier, were randomly selected from each sample. Instead of being binned into consensus sequences, reads that shared molecular identifiers were thrown out. MiTCR, run with a Q25 quality threshold and the strictest error-elimination algorithm, handled CDR3 identification, clonotype clustering and error correction. A nonparametric unseen species model with Euler transformation was used to estimate a lower bound on total TCR beta diversity. TCRdb handled the public reads itself, with Q25 trimming in fastp and clone calling in MiXCR, and kept productive beta chains. Rows are unified per CDR3 protein, each entry keeping the most common DNA and genes. These V and J calls rely on TCRdb rather than the paper's analysis. The sample contains fewer than 900,000 distinct CDR3 sequences, about 52% of them found a single time. Together, the top ten hold around a third of the sample.

The roughly 37 donors, aged roughly 6 to 95 years, were systemically healthy Caucasian individuals from Russia. Ten milliliters of peripheral blood were drawn from each donor into EDTA-treated Vacutainer tubes. Ficoll-Paque density-gradient centrifugation was used to isolate PBMCs, with at least 6 million per sample. Total RNA was extracted from PBMCs with Trizol reagent, with at least 6 micrograms obtained per sample. For every donor, flow cytometry on a PBMC aliquot measured the percentage of naive CD45RAhigh/CD27high T cells. A word on this clonotype: Its antigen is not yet known. Within one base of it there is no much larger clone, and no base qualities were kept.

Sequencing used blood. This TCR was sampled from a woman in her fifties or sixties in good health. This receptor chain uses TRBV9 and TRBJ2-1; the D gene could be TRBD1 or TRBD2, each one agreeing over 5 bases. This receptor carries the CDR3 CASSPRLGVLYNEQFF. In nucleotides, the sequence is TGTGCCAGCAGCCCCCGCTTGGGGGTCCTCTACAATGAGCAGTTCTTC.